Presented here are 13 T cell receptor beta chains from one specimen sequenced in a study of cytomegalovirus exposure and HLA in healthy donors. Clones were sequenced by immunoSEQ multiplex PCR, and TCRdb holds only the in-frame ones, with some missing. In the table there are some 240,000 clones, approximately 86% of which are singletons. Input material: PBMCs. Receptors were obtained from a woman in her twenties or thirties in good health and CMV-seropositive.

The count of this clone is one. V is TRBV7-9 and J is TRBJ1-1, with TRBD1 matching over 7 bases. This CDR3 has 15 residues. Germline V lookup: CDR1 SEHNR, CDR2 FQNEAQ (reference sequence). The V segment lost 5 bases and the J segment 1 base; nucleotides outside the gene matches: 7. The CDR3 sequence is CASSPWTGRNTEAFF. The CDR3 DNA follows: TGTGCCAGCAGCCCCTGGACAGGTAGGAACACTGAAGCTTTCTTT.

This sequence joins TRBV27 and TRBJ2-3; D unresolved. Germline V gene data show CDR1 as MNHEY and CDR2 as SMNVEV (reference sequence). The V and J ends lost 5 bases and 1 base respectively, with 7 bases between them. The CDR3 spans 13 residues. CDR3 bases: TGTGCCAGCAGTCCTAGAGGCACAGATACGCAGTATTTT. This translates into CASSPRGTDTQYF.

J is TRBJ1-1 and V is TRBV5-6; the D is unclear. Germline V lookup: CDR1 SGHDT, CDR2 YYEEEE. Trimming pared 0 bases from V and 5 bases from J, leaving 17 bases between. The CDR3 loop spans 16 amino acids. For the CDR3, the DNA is TGTGCCAGCAGCTTGGTGACTGCAAGCATATTGACTGAAGCTTTCTTT. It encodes CASSLVTASILTEAFF.

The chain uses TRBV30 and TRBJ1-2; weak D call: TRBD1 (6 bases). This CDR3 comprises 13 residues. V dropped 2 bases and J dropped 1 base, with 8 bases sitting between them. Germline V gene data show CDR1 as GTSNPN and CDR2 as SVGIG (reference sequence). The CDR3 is CAWSRDINYGYTF. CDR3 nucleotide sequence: TGTGCCTGGAGTCGGGACATTAACTATGGCTACACCTTC.

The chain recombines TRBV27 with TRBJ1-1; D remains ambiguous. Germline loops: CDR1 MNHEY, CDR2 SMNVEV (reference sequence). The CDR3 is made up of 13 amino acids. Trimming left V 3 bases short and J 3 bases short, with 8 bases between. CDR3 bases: TGTGCCAGCAGTTTGGCCGGGTACACTGAAGCTTTCTTT. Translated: CASSLAGYTEAFF.

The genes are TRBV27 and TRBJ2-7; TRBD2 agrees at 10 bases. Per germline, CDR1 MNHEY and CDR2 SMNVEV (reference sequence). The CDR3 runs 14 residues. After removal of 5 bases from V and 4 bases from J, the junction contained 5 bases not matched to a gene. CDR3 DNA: TGTGCCAGCAGTCTAGCGGGAGTTGGGTACGAGCAGTACTTC. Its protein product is CASSLAGVGYEQYF.

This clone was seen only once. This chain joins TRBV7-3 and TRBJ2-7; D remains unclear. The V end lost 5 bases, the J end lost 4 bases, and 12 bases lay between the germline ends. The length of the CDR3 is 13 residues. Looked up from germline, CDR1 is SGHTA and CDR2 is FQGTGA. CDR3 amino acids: CASSPSAGYEQYF. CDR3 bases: TGTGCCAGCAGCCCTTCGGCCGGGTACGAGCAGTACTTC.

CDR3 sequence: CASSEQGNNYGYTF. The CDR3 region has the DNA TGTGCCAGCAGTGAACAGGGGAATAACTATGGCTACACCTTC. The rearrangement joins TRBV6-1 to TRBJ1-2, with a tentative D call TRBD1 (6 bases). The CDR3 extends over 14 amino acids. V lost 2 bases, J lost 1 base, and 8 bases lay in between. Germline CDR1 is MNHNS and CDR2 is SASEGT.

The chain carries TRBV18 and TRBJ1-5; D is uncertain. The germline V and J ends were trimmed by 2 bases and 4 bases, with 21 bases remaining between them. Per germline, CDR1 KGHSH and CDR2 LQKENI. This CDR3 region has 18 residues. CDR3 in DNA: TGTGCCAGCTCACCATCTCCGCCGACCGGGAGTACGAATCAGCCCCAGCATTTT. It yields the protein CASSPSPPTGSTNQPQHF.

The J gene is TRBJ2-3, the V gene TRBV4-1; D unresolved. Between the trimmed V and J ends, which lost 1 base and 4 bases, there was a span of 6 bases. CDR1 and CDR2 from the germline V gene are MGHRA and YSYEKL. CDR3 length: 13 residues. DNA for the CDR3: TGCGCCAGCAGCCAAGTCCACTCAGATACGCAGTATTTT. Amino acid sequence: CASSQVHSDTQYF.

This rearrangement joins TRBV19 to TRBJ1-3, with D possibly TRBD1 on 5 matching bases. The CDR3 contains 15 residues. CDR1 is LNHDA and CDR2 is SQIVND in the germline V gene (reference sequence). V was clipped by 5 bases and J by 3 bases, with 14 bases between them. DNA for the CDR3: TGTGCCAGTAGTCCGTTGGGAGGGGTTGGAAACACCATATATTTT. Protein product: CASSPLGGVGNTIYF.

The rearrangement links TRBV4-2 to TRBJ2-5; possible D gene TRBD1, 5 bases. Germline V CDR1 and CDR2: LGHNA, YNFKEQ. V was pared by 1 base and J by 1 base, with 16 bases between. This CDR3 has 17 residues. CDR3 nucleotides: TGTGCCAGCAGCCAAGGGACACTGGGCAGCCTCCAAGAGACCCAGTACTTC. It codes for CASSQGTLGSLQETQYF.

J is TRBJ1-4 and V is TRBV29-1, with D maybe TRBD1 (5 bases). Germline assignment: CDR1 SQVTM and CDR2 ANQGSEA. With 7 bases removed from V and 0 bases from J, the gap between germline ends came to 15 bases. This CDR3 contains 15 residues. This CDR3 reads CSGRGTAATNEKLFF. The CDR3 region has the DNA TGCAGCGGCCGCGGGACGGCTGCAACTAATGAAAAACTGTTTTTT.